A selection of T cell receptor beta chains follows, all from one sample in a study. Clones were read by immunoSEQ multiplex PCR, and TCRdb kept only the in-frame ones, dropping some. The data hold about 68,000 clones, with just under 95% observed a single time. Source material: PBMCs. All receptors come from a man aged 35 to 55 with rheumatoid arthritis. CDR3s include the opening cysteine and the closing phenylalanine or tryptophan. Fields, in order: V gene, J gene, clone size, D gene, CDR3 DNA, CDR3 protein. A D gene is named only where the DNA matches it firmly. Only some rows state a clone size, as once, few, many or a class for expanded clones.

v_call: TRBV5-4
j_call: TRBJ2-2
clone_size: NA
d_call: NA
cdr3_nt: TGTGCCAGCAGCTTGGCCGGGCCTAGTACCGGGGAGCTGTTTTTT
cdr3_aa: CASSLAGPSTGELFF

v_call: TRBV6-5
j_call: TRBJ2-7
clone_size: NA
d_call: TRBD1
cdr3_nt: TGTGCCAGCAGCCGACAGGGTGAGCAGTACTTC
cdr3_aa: CASSRQGEQYF

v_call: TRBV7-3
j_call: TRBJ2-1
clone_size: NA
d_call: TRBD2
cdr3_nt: TGTGCCAGCAGCGATAGCGGGGCCTACAATGAGCAGTTCTTC
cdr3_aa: CASSDSGAYNEQFF

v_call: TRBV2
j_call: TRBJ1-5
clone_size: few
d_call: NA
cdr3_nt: TGTGCCAGCAGTGAGGGGGGCAGTGAGCTGGGACAGCCCCAGCATTTT
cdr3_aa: CASSEGGSELGQPQHF

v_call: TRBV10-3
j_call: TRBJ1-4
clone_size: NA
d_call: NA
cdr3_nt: TGTGCCATCAGTGCCCAAAGGGGCAAAGGAGATGAAAAACTGTTTTTT
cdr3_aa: CAISAQRGKGDEKLFF

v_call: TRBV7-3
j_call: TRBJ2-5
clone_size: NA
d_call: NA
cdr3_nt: TGTGCCAGCAGCGGAGGAGGGCAAGAGACCCAGTACTTC
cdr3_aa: CASSGGGQETQYF

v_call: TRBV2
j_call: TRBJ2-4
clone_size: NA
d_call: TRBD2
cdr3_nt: TGTGCCAGCAGACATTGGACTAGCGGGGACATTCAGTACTTC
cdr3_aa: CASRHWTSGDIQYF

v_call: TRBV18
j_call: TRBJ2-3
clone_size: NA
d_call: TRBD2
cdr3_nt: TGTGCCAGCTCACCACTTGGGACTAGCGGGCCCGCAGATACGCAGTATTTT
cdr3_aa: CASSPLGTSGPADTQYF

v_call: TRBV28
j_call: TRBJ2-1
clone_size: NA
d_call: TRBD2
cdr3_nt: TGTGCCAGCAGTCCCGGCCTAGCGGGACGGATTGAGCAGTTCTTC
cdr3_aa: CASSPGLAGRIEQFF

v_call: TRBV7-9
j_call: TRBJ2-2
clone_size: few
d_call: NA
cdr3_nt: TGTGCCAGCAGCTTAGAAGGGGGCACCGGGGAGCTGTTTTTT
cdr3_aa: CASSLEGGTGELFF

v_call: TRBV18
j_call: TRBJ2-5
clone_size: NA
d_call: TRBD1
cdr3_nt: TGTGCCAGCTCACCCGGACAGGGGGCTTCAGAGACCCAGTACTTC
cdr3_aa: CASSPGQGASETQYF

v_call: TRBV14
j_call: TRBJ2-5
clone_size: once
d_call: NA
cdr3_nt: TGTGCCAGCAGCATCACAGAAGACCAGTACTTC
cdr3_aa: CASSITEDQYF

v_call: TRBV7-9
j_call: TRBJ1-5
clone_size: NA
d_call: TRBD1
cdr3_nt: TGTGCCAGCAGCTCTCGGACAGGCCAGCCCCAGCATTTT
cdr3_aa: CASSSRTGQPQHF

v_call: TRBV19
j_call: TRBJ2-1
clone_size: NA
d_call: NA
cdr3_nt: TGTGCCAGTAGTATCCGACAGGAGCCGTACAATGAGCAGTTCTTC
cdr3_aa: CASSIRQEPYNEQFF

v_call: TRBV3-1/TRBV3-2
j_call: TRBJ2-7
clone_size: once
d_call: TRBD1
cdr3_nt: TGTGCCAGCAGCTATTCGATTACCGGGACAGGTCCCTACGAGCAGTACTTC
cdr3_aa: CASSYSITGTGPYEQYF

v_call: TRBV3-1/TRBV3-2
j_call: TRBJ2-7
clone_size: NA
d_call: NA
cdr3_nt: TGTGCCAGCAGCTTGGACTACTCCTACGAGCAGTACTTC
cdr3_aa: CASSLDYSYEQYF

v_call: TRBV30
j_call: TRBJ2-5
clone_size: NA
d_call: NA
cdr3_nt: TGTGCCTCCCGCGTGGTTGGGGGAGAGACCCAGTACTTC
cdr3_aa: CASRVVGGETQYF

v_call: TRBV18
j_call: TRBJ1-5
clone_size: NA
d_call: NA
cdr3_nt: TGTGCCAGCTCACCTGAGGACAGCATGAATAGCAATCAGCCCCAGCATTTT
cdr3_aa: CASSPEDSMNSNQPQHF

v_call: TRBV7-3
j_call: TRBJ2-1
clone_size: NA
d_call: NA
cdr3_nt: TGTGCCAGCAGCTTAAAAGGATACAATGAGCAGTTCTTC
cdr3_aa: CASSLKGYNEQFF

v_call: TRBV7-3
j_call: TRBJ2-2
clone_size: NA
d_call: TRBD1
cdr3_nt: TGTGCCAGCAGCACAACCGGGACAGGGTCTGGGGAGCTGTTTTTT
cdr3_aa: CASSTTGTGSGELFF

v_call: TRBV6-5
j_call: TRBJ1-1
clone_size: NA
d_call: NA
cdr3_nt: TGTGCCAGCAGCTTGGGACGCATGAACACTGAAGCTTTCTTT
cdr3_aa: CASSLGRMNTEAFF

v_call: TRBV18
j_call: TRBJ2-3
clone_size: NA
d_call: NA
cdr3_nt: TGTGCCAGCTCACAACGGCGGGGGCTGGATACGCAGTATTTT
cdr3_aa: CASSQRRGLDTQYF

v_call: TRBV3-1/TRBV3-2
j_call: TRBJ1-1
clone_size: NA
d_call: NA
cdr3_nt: TGTGCCAGCAGTTACGGGGTGAACACTGAAGCTTTCTTT
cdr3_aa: CASSYGVNTEAFF

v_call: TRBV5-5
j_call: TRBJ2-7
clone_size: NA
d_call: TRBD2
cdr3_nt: TGTGCCAGCAGCTTGGTCCTAGCGGGAGGGCCCACCTACGAGCAGTACTTC
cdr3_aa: CASSLVLAGGPTYEQYF

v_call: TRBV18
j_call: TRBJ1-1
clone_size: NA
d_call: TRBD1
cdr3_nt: TGTGCCAGCTCACCGGACAGGGGATTTACTGAAGCTTTCTTT
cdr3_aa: CASSPDRGFTEAFF

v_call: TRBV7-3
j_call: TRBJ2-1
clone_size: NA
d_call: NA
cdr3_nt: TGTGCCAGCAGCCGAGACACACTGAGCTCCTACAATGAGCAGTTCTTC
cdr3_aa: CASSRDTLSSYNEQFF

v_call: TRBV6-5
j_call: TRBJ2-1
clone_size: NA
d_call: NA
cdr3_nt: TGTGCCAGCAGCCCAGGGGTCTCCTACAATGAGCAGTTCTTC
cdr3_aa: CASSPGVSYNEQFF

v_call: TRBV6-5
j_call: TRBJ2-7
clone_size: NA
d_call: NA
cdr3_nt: TGTGCCACCCGAGACACAATCTACGAGCAGTACTTC
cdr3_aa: CATRDTIYEQYF

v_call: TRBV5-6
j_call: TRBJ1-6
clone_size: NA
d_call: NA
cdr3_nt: TGTGCCAGCAGCTTCCGGGGGCGAAATTCACCCCTCCACTTT
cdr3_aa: CASSFRGRNSPLHF

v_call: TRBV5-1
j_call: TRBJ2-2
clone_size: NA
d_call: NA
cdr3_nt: TGCGCCAGCAGCTTGGGGCGCCCGAACACCGGGGAGCTGTTTTTT
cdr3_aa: CASSLGRPNTGELFF

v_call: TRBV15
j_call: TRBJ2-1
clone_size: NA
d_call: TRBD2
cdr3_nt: TGTGCCACCAGCAGAGCGGGACTAGCGGGAGTCGCATACAATGAGCAGTTCTTC
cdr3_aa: CATSRAGLAGVAYNEQFF

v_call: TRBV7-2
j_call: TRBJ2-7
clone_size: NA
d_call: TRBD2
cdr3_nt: TGTGCCAGCAGCTTAAGGGCGACTAGCGGACTCCCCTACGAGCAGTACTTC
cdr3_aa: CASSLRATSGLPYEQYF

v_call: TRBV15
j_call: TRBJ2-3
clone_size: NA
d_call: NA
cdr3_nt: TGTGCCACCAGCAGAGATCGCCCAGGGACCACAGATACGCAGTATTTT
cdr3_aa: CATSRDRPGTTDTQYF

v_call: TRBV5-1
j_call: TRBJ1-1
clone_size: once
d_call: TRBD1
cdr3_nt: TGCGCCAGCACCCTGGGGGGCAGGGGGGACACTGAAGCTTTCTTT
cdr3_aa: CASTLGGRGDTEAFF

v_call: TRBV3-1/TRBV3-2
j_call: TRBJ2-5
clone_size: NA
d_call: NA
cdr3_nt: TGTGCCAGCAGCCGAACCCTGGGGGCTGGAGAGACCCAGTACTTC
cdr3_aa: CASSRTLGAGETQYF

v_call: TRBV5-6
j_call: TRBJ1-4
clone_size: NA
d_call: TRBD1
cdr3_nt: TGTGCCAGCAGCCCGGGGACAGGGCTGACGGAAAAACTGTTTTTT
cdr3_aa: CASSPGTGLTEKLFF

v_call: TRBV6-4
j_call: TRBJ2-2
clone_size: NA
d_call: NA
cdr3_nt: TGTGCCAGCAGTGACAGGGACACCGGGGAGCTGTTTTTT
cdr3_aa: CASSDRDTGELFF

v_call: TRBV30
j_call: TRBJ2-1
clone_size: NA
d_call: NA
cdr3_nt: TGTGCCTGGAGTCCACAGGGGGGGCTCTACAATGAGCAGTTCTTC
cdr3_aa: CAWSPQGGLYNEQFF

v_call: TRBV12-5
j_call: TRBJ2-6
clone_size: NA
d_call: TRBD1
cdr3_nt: TGTGCTAGTGGTTTGGAAACAGGGGGCGTCTCTGGGGCCAACGTCCTGACTTTC
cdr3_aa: CASGLETGGVSGANVLTF

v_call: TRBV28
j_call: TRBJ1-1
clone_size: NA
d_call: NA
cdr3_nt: TGTGCCAGCAGTGGCGGGTTGAACACTGAAGCTTTCTTT
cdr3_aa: CASSGGLNTEAFF

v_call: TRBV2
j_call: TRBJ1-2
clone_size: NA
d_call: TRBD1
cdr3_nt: TGTGCCAGCAGTAATGACAGGGGCGAACTGAATGGCTACACCTTC
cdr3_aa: CASSNDRGELNGYTF

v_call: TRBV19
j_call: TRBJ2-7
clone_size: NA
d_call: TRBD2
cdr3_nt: TGTGCCAGTAGTACAGAGCCCCTAGCGGGAGCCTACGAGCAGTACTTC
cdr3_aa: CASSTEPLAGAYEQYF

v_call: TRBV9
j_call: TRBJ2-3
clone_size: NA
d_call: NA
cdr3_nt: TGTGCCAGCAGCACCCGACAGTGGCCAGATACGCAGTATTTT
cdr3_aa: CASSTRQWPDTQYF

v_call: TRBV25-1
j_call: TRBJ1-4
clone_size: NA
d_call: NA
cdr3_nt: TGTGCCAGCAGTGAATTGCAGGGACCTAATGAAAAACTGTTTTTT
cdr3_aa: CASSELQGPNEKLFF

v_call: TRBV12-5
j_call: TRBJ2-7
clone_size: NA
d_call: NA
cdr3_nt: TGTGCTAGTGGTCTCTGGACAGCTCCCTACGAGCAGTACTTC
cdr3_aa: CASGLWTAPYEQYF

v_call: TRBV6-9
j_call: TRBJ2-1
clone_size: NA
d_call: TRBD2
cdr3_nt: TGTGCCAGCAGCCTGAATCCGGGACTAGCGGGTGCTAAACATTTATACAATGAGCAGTTCTTC
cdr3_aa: CASSLNPGLAGAKHLYNEQFF

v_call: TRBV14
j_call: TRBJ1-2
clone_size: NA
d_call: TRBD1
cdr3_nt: TGTGCCAGCAGCGGTCCGGGACAGGGGTCTGGCTACACCTTC
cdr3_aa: CASSGPGQGSGYTF

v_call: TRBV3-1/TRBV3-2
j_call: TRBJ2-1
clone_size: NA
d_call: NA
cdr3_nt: TGTGCCAGCAGCCAGACACTGGGACTCTACAATGAGCAGTTCTTC
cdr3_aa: CASSQTLGLYNEQFF

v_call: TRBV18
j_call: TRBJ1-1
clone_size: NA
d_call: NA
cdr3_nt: TGTGCCAGCTCACCAGTGCTTGTCTACACTGAAGCTTTCTTT
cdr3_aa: CASSPVLVYTEAFF

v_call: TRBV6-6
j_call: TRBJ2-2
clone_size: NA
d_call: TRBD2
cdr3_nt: TGTGCCAGCAGCCATAGAGCGGGAGCGGGTACCGGGGAGCTGTTTTTT
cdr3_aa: CASSHRAGAGTGELFF

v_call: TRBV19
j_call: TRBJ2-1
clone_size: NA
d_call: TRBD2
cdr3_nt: TGTGCCAGTAGTATAGGGGTAGTGGGTAGCGGGAACTTCAATGAGCAGTTCTTC
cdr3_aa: CASSIGVVGSGNFNEQFF

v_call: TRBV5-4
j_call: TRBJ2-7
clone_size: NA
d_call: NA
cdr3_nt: TGTGCCAGCAGCACGGACACGGGCTACGAGCAGTACTTC
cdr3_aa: CASSTDTGYEQYF